Each of the 18 T cell receptor beta chains below was sequenced from the same sample in a study of T cell responses to AZD1222 COVID-19 vaccine. Here immunoSEQ multiplex PCR was the method, and the copy in TCRdb shows in-frame clones only, minus some. The sample includes under 120,000 clones, around nine tenths of them seen just once. The sequences come from peripheral blood, collected 28 days after the second AZD1222 dose. The receptors stem from an adult who received the AZD1222 COVID-19 vaccine.

This clone was seen a handful of times. V usage is TRBV10-2 and J usage is TRBJ1-6; D may be TRBD1 (6 bases). The CDR3 loop spans 16 amino acids. From germline, CDR1 is WSHSY and CDR2 SAAADI. V was cut by 6 bases and J by 5 bases, with 17 bases left in between. DNA for the CDR3: TGCGCCAGCAGGGGGGCAGGCAGACCGAATAATTCACCCCTCCACTTT. This sequence encodes CASRGAGRPNNSPLHF.

The rearrangement uses TRBV19 and TRBJ2-2, with 9 bases aligning to TRBD1. This CDR3 region has 15 residues. Per the germline V gene, CDR1 is LNHDA and CDR2 is SQIVND (reference sequence). V shed 6 bases and J 7 bases; nucleotides not matched to a gene: 9. The CDR3, as DNA: TGTGCCAGTAGCTCCAACAGGGGGCAAGGCGGGGAGCTGTTTTTT. It translates to CASSSNRGQGGELFF.

The chain combines TRBV10-3 with TRBJ2-1; 10 bases agree with TRBD2. This CDR3 spans 16 amino acids. With 3 bases clipped from V and 4 bases from J, the junction kept 6 bases outside the gene matches. Per germline, CDR1 ENHRY and CDR2 SYGVKD. CDR3 region: CAISDRGTSDYNEQFF. As DNA, the CDR3 is TGTGCCATCAGTGATCGGGGGACTAGCGATTACAATGAGCAGTTCTTC.

This chain connects TRBV18 to TRBJ2-5; 13 nucleotides agree with TRBD2. Looked up from germline, CDR1 is KGHSH and CDR2 is LQKENI. This CDR3 has 16 residues. V lost 5 bases to trimming and J lost 2 bases; unmatched junction nucleotides: 5. Written as DNA, the CDR3 is TGTGCCAGCTCAAGGACTAGCGGGAGAGGACAAGAGACCCAGTACTTC. This encodes CASSRTSGRGQETQYF.

The chain employs TRBV24-1 and TRBJ1-2; D gene unclear. The length of the CDR3 is 16 residues. Germline CDR1 and CDR2: KGHDR and SFDVKD. V was trimmed by 4 bases and J by 8 bases, leaving 22 bases between them. CDR3 nucleotides: TGTGCCACCAGTGACAGACGGAATGGTAAGATGATCGGCTACACCTTC. Translation: CATSDRRNGKMIGYTF.

Of note for this clone: Other DNA sequences from this sample encode an identical CDR3 as well. This rearrangement joins TRBV27 to TRBJ2-3; D might be TRBD2 (5 bases). Trimming shortened V by 0 bases and J by 3 bases, and 10 bases separated the two germline ends. CDR1 MNHEY and CDR2 SMNVEV come from the germline V gene (reference sequence). CDR3 length: 15 amino acids. The DNA of the CDR3 is TGTGCCAGCAGTTTATCGGGAGTGGGGACAGATACGCAGTATTTT. This encodes CASSLSGVGTDTQYF.

DNA of the CDR3: TGTGCCTGGGACAGGTATGGGGGCACAGATACGCAGTATTTT. This translates into CAWDRYGGTDTQYF. This rearrangement joins TRBV30 to TRBJ2-3, with D possibly matching TRBD1 (6 bases). Trimming took off 5 bases at V and 1 base at J, with 13 bases between the two ends. CDR1 is GTSNPN and CDR2 is SVGIG in the germline V gene (reference sequence). The length of the CDR3 is 14 residues.

V gene TRBV19 combines with J gene TRBJ2-5; D is uncertain. Trimming stripped 5 bases from V and 3 bases from J, with 10 bases between. Germline lookup yields CDR1 LNHDA and CDR2 SQIVND (reference sequence). This CDR3 has 13 residues. The CDR3 loop reads CASSEQSKETQYF. The CDR3, as DNA: TGTGCCAGTAGTGAACAGTCGAAAGAGACCCAGTACTTC.

This chain links TRBV10-3 with TRBJ1-2; D possibly corresponds to TRBD1 (5 bases). Deletions cut 2 bases from V and 8 bases from J, with 18 bases between. CDR1 and CDR2 from the germline V gene are ENHRY and SYGVKD. The CDR3 has 15 amino acids. CDR3 nucleotides: TGTGCCATCAGTGAGGGCCCCGGGGCCTCGAAGGGCTACACCTTC. Encoded protein: CAISEGPGASKGYTF.

The chain has TRBV3-1 (or the pseudogene TRBV3-2) and TRBJ1-2; a possible D gene is TRBD1 (5 bases). Between the trimmed V and J ends, which lost 7 bases and 4 bases, there was a span of 13 bases. CDR1 and CDR2 (germline): LGHDT, YNNKEL (reference sequence). The CDR3 runs to 13 residues. This CDR3 reads CASTRRGAYGYTF. As DNA, the CDR3 is TGTGCCAGCACCAGGAGGGGAGCCTATGGCTACACCTTC.

This rearrangement joins TRBV21-1 to TRBJ2-4; TRBD1 is taken as the D call from the table, unchecked against the DNA. TRBV21-1 represents a pseudogene. The CDR3 is 14 residues long. CDR3 protein: CASYRTSAKNIQYF. The CDR3 DNA reads TGTGCCAGCTACAGGACCTCGGCCAAAAACATTCAGTACTTC.

CDR3 DNA sequence: TGTGCCAGCAGCTCAAGACTAGCGGGAATCCACAATGAGCAGTTCTTC. This encodes CASSSRLAGIHNEQFF. This sequence joins TRBV11-2 and TRBJ2-1; 11 bases are a match to TRBD2. Germline trimming cut 4 bases from V and 5 bases from J; bases unmatched to any gene: 7. The CDR3 is made up of 16 amino acids. Looked up from germline, CDR1 is SGHAT and CDR2 is FQNNGV.

In this sample, this clone is medium-sized. The J gene is TRBJ1-5, the V gene TRBV5-3; the D is unclear. TRBV5-3 is known as an ORF, though its function is uncertain. This CDR3 spans 19 amino acids. Trimming removed 2 bases from V and 4 bases from J, with 25 bases in between. CDR3 amino acids: CARSLNREKPFRSNQPQHF. CDR3 coding DNA: TGTGCCAGAAGCTTAAACCGGGAAAAGCCCTTCCGGAGTAATCAGCCCCAGCATTTT.

The chain carries TRBV9 and TRBJ2-5; 8 bases map to TRBD2. The CDR3 consists of 15 residues. Germline V gives CDR1 SGDLS, CDR2 YYNGEE. The trim removed 0 bases at V and 4 bases at J, leaving 5 bases unmatched. The CDR3 DNA sequence: TGTGCCAGCAGCGTAGGAATAAGCGGGAGAGAGACCCAGTACTTC. As protein: CASSVGISGRETQYF.

The chain couples TRBV10-2 to TRBJ2-3; a possible D gene is TRBD1 (5 bases). The germline V and J ends were trimmed by 3 bases and 2 bases, with 18 bases remaining between them. The CDR3 is 17 amino acids. The germline V gene encodes CDR1 WSHSY and CDR2 SAAADI. CDR3: CASSDLARVSVTDTQYF. CDR3 DNA sequence: TGCGCCAGCAGTGACCTCGCCAGGGTATCTGTCACAGATACGCAGTATTTT.

The V gene is TRBV29-1, the J gene TRBJ2-1; the D gene could be TRBD1 or TRBD2 (5 bases each). The CDR3 is made up of 11 amino acids. Between the trimmed V and J ends, which lost 8 bases and 8 bases, there was a span of 13 bases. In germline, CDR1 is SQVTM, CDR2 ANQGSEA. The CDR3 spells CSHMGVYEQFF. CDR3 coding DNA: TGCAGCCACATGGGGGTCTATGAGCAGTTCTTC.

The chain combines TRBV6-5 with TRBJ2-7, with 8 bases that match TRBD1. J was trimmed by 2 bases and V by 7 bases; bases with no gene match: 7. CDR1 and CDR2 (germline): MNHEY, SVGAGI. This CDR3 is 14 amino acids long. The CDR3 sequence: CASTSDREAYEQYF. DNA for the CDR3: TGTGCCAGCACCTCGGACAGGGAGGCCTACGAGCAGTACTTC.

For the CDR3, the DNA is TGTGCCAGCTCACCTCAGGGGGGTAGCACTGAAGCTTTCTTT. Translated, it gives CASSPQGGSTEAFF. The chain has TRBV18 and TRBJ1-1, with 7 positions matching TRBD1. This CDR3 region has 14 residues. V shed 3 bases and J 4 bases; nucleotides not matched to a gene: 5. CDR1 and CDR2 (germline): KGHSH, LQKENI.